This T cell receptor (beta chain) was recovered during a study of Tregs in tolerant kidney transplant recipients. This CDR3 has 17 amino acids. Germline CDR1 and CDR2: LGHNT and FRNRAP. Trimming shortened V by 2 bases and J by 2 bases, and 19 bases separated the two germline ends. Profiling relied on immunoSEQ multiplex PCR, and the TCRdb table lists in-frame clones only, not all of them. The sample holds about 66,000 clones, more than 90% seen once. This TCR was sampled from a human donor who received a combined kidney and bone marrow transplant. The sample consisted of CD8+ T cells from blood, taken before the transplant. The chain carries TRBV12-5 and TRBJ2-7, with D uncertain. The CDR3 loop reads CASGLTARYTPTYEQYF. The CDR3 DNA sequence: TGTGCTAGTGGTTTGACCGCCCGTTATACCCCTACCTACGAGCAGTACTTC.